Following are 24 T cell receptor beta chains from one sample sequenced in a study of OX40 agonist ivuxolimab in advanced cancers. Clones were read by immunoSEQ multiplex PCR, and TCRdb kept only the in-frame ones, dropping some. The top ten clones hold 1.5% to 2% of a sample with under 45,000 clones, roughly 84% of them seen once. Sample: CD4+ or CD8+ T cells sorted from blood, taken in a trial of the OX40 agonist ivuxolimab. Every receptor here comes from an adult with an advanced solid tumor such as melanoma, head and neck, liver or kidney cancer.

The J gene is TRBJ2-7, the V gene TRBV5-1, with TRBD1 identical over 11 bases. CDR3 length equals 15 residues. V gave up 2 bases and J gave up 3 bases; unmatched junction bases: 4. CDR1 and CDR2 (germline): SGHRS, YFSETQ. Here the CDR3 reads CASSFGTGGIYEQYF. In DNA, the CDR3 is TGCGCCAGCAGCTTCGGGACAGGGGGTATCTACGAGCAGTACTTC.

The chain joins TRBV14 to TRBJ1-3, with D unresolved. Trimming shortened V by 4 bases and J by 0 bases, and 16 bases separated the two germline ends. Germline CDR1 and CDR2: SGHDN and FVKESK. There are 17 residues in the CDR3. CDR3 nucleotide sequence: TGTGCCAGCAGCCCCCTCCAGAGATTCCGCTCTGGAAACACCATATATTTT. Its protein product is CASSPLQRFRSGNTIYF.

This clone occurred a few times. The chain recombines TRBV19 with TRBJ1-2; the match to TRBD1 covers 8 bases. V was pared by 3 bases and J by 8 bases, with 5 bases of the junction left unmatched. Germline V gene sequence: CDR1 LNHDA, CDR2 SQIVND (reference sequence). The CDR3 is 13 residues long. CDR3 in amino acids: CASSIIRGHGYTF. The CDR3 coding sequence is TGTGCCAGTAGTATCATCAGGGGGCACGGCTACACCTTC.

The V and J genes are TRBV5-1 and TRBJ1-6, with unresolved D. Looked up from germline, CDR1 is SGHRS and CDR2 is YFSETQ. Trimming stripped 0 bases from V and 3 bases from J, with 4 bases between. This CDR3 spans 14 amino acids. Written as DNA, the CDR3 is TGCGCCAGCAGCTTGGACGGCTATAATTCACCCCTCCACTTT. Encoded protein: CASSLDGYNSPLHF.

The chain carries TRBV9 and TRBJ2-1; 7 nucleotides align to TRBD2. Looked up from germline, CDR1 is SGDLS and CDR2 is YYNGEE. The CDR3 runs to 15 residues. V lost 1 base to trimming and J lost 4 bases; unmatched junction nucleotides: 5. CDR3 loop: CASSVIAGIYNEQFF. The CDR3, as DNA: TGTGCCAGCAGCGTAATAGCGGGTATTTACAATGAGCAGTTCTTC.

This chain links TRBV5-4 with TRBJ2-2; 8 nucleotides align to TRBD2. After removal of 3 bases from V and 4 bases from J, the junction contained 8 bases not matched to a gene. In germline, CDR1 is SGHNT, CDR2 YYREEE (reference sequence). The CDR3 loop spans 16 amino acids. The CDR3 DNA is TGTGCCAGCAGCTCCCGGGGGGGCGTTTTCACCGGGGAGCTGTTTTTT. It codes for CASSSRGGVFTGELFF.

The chain employs TRBV7-9 and TRBJ1-1; D gene uncertain. Germline V CDR1 and CDR2: SEHNR, FQNEAQ (reference sequence). Trimming shortened V by 5 bases and J by 2 bases, and 12 bases separated the two germline ends. The CDR3 consists of 14 residues. The CDR3 sequence is CASSADTTNTEAFF. CDR3 nucleotides: TGTGCCAGCAGCGCAGACACGACCAACACTGAAGCTTTCTTT.

The J gene is TRBJ2-3, the V gene TRBV5-4; no reliable D call. CDR3 length: 15 amino acids. CDR1 SGHNT and CDR2 YYREEE come from the germline V gene (reference sequence). The ends were cut back, 0 bases at V and 2 bases at J, with 10 bases in the middle. The CDR3 sequence is CASSLGSTDTDTQYF. The CDR3 coding sequence is TGTGCCAGCAGCTTGGGGTCGACGGACACAGATACGCAGTATTTT.

V and J are TRBV27 and TRBJ2-1, with a tentative D call TRBD1 (5 bases). Germline CDR1 and CDR2: MNHEY and SMNVEV (reference sequence). The CDR3 totals 14 residues. V lost 6 bases to trimming and J lost 1 base, with 10 bases between them. The CDR3 loop reads CASSRQGSYNEQFF. CDR3 sequence (DNA): TGTGCCAGCAGCCGCCAGGGTTCCTACAATGAGCAGTTCTTC.

The V gene is TRBV18, the J gene TRBJ2-7, with 7 bases matching TRBD1. J gave up 5 bases and V 3 bases, and 4 bases lay outside the gene matches. CDR3 length: 13 amino acids. Germline CDR1 KGHSH, CDR2 LQKENI. This chain's CDR3 is CASSPTGNNEQYF. CDR3 bases: TGTGCCAGCTCACCGACAGGGAATAACGAGCAGTACTTC.

The chain employs TRBV4-1 and TRBJ1-3, with 7 bases lining up with TRBD1. Germline CDR1 and CDR2: MGHRA and YSYEKL. The CDR3 is 14 amino acids. V lost 1 base and J lost 4; bases outside the gene matches: 1. CDR3 nucleotide sequence: TGCGCCAGCAGCCAAGGGGGACAGGGAAACACCATATATTTT. Encoded protein: CASSQGGQGNTIYF.

J is TRBJ2-1 and V is TRBV7-3; no reliable D call. This CDR3 comprises 15 residues. The germline V and J ends were trimmed by 3 bases and 0 bases, with 9 bases remaining between them. CDR1 and CDR2 from the germline V gene are SGHTA and FQGTGA. The CDR3 is CASSFSHLSYNEQFF. In DNA, the CDR3 is TGTGCCAGCAGCTTCTCTCATCTCTCCTACAATGAGCAGTTCTTC.

For the CDR3, the DNA is TGTGCCAGCAGCCCCAGAATCACCGGGGAGCTGTTTTTT. Residues: CASSPRITGELFF. The chain links TRBV2 to TRBJ2-2; D is unclear. The CDR3 contains 13 residues. In germline, CDR1 is SNHLY, CDR2 FYNNEI. V dropped 6 bases and J dropped 4 bases, with 9 bases sitting between them.

CDR3 residues: CASRLRRGSYF. The CDR3 DNA follows: TGTGCAAGTCGCTTACGTCGCGGATCCTACTTC. The genes are TRBV12-2 and TRBJ2-7; the tabulated D call, TRBD2, remains unverified against the DNA. TRBV12-2 is deemed a pseudogene. There are 11 residues in the CDR3.

DNA for the CDR3: TGCAGCGTACGGGGCTTGACTAGAGACACTGAAGCTTTCTTT. Translated, it gives CSVRGLTRDTEAFF. The V and J genes are TRBV29-1 and TRBJ1-1, with D possibly TRBD1 on 5 matching bases. The CDR3 has 14 amino acids. The V gene lost 6 bases and the J gene lost 3 bases, with 17 bases spanning the gap. The germline gives CDR1 SQVTM, CDR2 ANQGSEA.

This clone is a singleton in its sample. J is TRBJ1-1 and V is TRBV7-6; no clear D gene. V lost 6 bases and J lost 10, with 18 bases in between. CDR1 and CDR2 from the germline V gene are SGHVS and FNYEAQ. This CDR3 has 13 residues. The CDR3 loop is CASSSQANTGAFF. The DNA of the CDR3 is TGTGCCAGCAGTTCTCAAGCGAACACGGGAGCTTTCTTT.

This chain connects TRBV9 to TRBJ2-3; D is undetermined. V was pared by 0 bases and J by 5 bases, with 7 bases between. The CDR3 totals 13 residues. Germline-derived CDR1 and CDR2 are SGDLS and YYNGEE. This CDR3 reads CASSVAERDTQYF. The CDR3 nucleotides read TGTGCCAGCAGCGTAGCGGAGAGAGATACGCAGTATTTT.

This clone was seen just once. This chain uses TRBV20-1 with TRBJ2-1; D uncertain. CDR1 is DFQATT and CDR2 is SNEGSKA in the germline V gene (reference sequence). V was clipped by 3 bases and J by 7 bases, with 7 bases between them. CDR3 length: 11 amino acids. CDR3 amino acids: CSARGLNEQFF. CDR3 DNA: TGCAGTGCTAGGGGCCTAAATGAGCAGTTCTTC.

This chain joins TRBV10-3 and TRBJ2-7; 8 bases match TRBD1. The ends lost 6 bases at V and 6 bases at J; junction bases unmatched: 13. The CDR3 runs 15 residues. Germline loops: CDR1 ENHRY, CDR2 SYGVKD. The CDR3 region has the DNA TGTGCCATCAGCAAAAACCGGGACAGGACCTCCGAGCAGTACTTC. Protein: CAISKNRDRTSEQYF.

CDR3 loop: CASSQVGAGDYGYTF. In DNA, the CDR3 is TGTGCCAGCAGCCAAGTTGGGGCGGGCGACTATGGCTACACCTTC. The chain is built from TRBV14 and TRBJ1-2; D possibly corresponds to TRBD1 (5 bases). Trimming cost V 1 base and J 3 bases, with 12 bases left between them. CDR1 is SGHDN, CDR2 FVKESK, per germline. The CDR3 runs to 15 residues.

The gene calls are TRBV15 and TRBJ1-5; D is unclear. V was trimmed by 2 bases and J by 5 bases, leaving 13 bases between them. Per germline, CDR1 LNHNV and CDR2 YYDKDF (reference sequence). The CDR3 totals 15 residues. CDR3 sequence: CATSRSGERHQPQHF. CDR3 DNA: TGTGCCACCAGCAGATCCGGGGAACGCCATCAGCCCCAGCATTTT.

The chain has TRBV10-3 and TRBJ1-5; unclear D gene. Trimming removed 2 bases at V and 2 bases at J, with 10 bases between. The CDR3 runs to 15 residues. CDR1 and CDR2 from the germline V gene are ENHRY and SYGVKD. CDR3 in amino acids: CAISEEGLGNQPQHF. In nucleotides, the CDR3 is TGTGCCATCAGTGAGGAGGGCTTGGGCAATCAGCCCCAGCATTTT.

This sequence joins TRBV11-3 and TRBJ2-6; D gene unclear. With 1 base removed from V and 0 bases from J, the gap between germline ends came to 10 bases. The CDR3 loop spans 17 amino acids. Germline CDR1 is SGHNT and CDR2 is YENEEA. The CDR3 nucleotides are TGTGCCAGCAGCTTAGGCAGTCCAAGCTCTGGGGCCAACGTCCTGACTTTC. This sequence encodes CASSLGSPSSGANVLTF.

The chain joins TRBV6-5 to TRBJ1-3, with D perhaps TRBD1 (6 bases). Trimming took 7 bases from V and 4 from J, leaving 14 bases between them. This CDR3 spans 14 amino acids. Germline CDR1 reads MNHEY; CDR2 reads SVGAGI. The CDR3 region is CASTNGGPGNTIYF. In DNA form, the CDR3 reads TGTGCCAGCACCAACGGGGGGCCCGGAAACACCATATATTTT.